This T cell receptor (beta chain) was sequenced in a study of blood T cell repertoires in COVID-19. As for the study in general: Spain, Italy and the United States supplied samples that represented acute and convalescent COVID-19.

Participants' own reports of clinical history determined their cohort assignment. As processed by the authors: From reference gene primer amplification, estimates of nucleated cell counts were derived. Clones were read by immunoSEQ multiplex PCR, and TCRdb kept only the in-frame ones, dropping some. The DNA gave D and trimming, while V, J and clone size come from that table. The data show about 220,000 clones, almost 90% seen once. The CDR3 extends over 19 amino acids. Per germline, CDR1 SGHDN and CDR2 FVKESK. V shed 4 bases, J shed 4 bases, and the junction held 20 bases outside the gene matches. Source material: PBMCs or T cells enriched from blood (not recorded which). The TCR sequence derives from a woman aged 45 to 65 with acute COVID-19. The gene calls are TRBV14 and TRBJ1-1; 8 nucleotides line up with TRBD1. This CDR3 reads CASSLFGSRSGGGRTEAFF. CDR3 in DNA: TGTGCCAGCAGCCTCTTCGGTAGTCGGTCAGGGGGCGGGCGCACTGAAGCTTTCTTT.